This T cell receptor beta chain was captured in a study of cytomegalovirus exposure and HLA in healthy donors. Profiling relied on immunoSEQ multiplex PCR, and the TCRdb table lists in-frame clones only, not all of them. The repertoire holds 130,000 to 150,000 clones, with around four fifths as singletons. With regard to this clone: Its target is unknown.

General study findings and limits: Both high specificity and high sensitivity reportedly marked the classifier's diagnosis of cytomegalovirus status.

The germline V gene encodes CDR1 SQVTM and CDR2 ANQGSEA. This CDR3 is 12 amino acids long. Between the trimmed V and J ends, which lost 7 bases and 1 base, there was a span of 10 bases. The receptor comes from a woman in her twenties or thirties in good health and CMV-seronegative. Sequences were obtained from PBMCs. The gene calls are TRBV29-1 and TRBJ1-1, with a weak D call TRBD1 (5 bases). The CDR3 spells CSGGHRNTEAFF. The CDR3 DNA is TGCAGCGGTGGACATAGGAACACTGAAGCTTTCTTT.